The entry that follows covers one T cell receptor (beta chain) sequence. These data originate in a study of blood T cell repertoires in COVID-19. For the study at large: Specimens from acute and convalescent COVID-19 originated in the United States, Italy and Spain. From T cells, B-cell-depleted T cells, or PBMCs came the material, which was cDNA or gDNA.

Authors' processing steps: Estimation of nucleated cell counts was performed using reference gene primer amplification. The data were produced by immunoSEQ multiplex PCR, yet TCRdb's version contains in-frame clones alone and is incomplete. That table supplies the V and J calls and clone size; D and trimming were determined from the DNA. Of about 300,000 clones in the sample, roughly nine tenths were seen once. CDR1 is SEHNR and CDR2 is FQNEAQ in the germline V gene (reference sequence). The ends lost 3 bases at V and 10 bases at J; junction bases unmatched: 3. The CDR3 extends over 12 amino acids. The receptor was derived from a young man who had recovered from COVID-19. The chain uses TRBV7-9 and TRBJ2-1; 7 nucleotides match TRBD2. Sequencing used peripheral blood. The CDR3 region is CASSLEAGEQFF. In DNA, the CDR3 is TGTGCCAGCAGCTTGGAAGCGGGAGAGCAGTTCTTC.